This TCR beta chain is drawn from a study of blood T cell repertoires in COVID-19. For the study at large: Spain, Italy and the United States supplied samples that represented acute and convalescent COVID-19. The cDNA or gDNA used as material had been derived from T cells, B-cell-depleted T cells, or PBMCs.

Unmatched junction bases numbered 6, after V lost 6 bases and J lost 1 base. This CDR3 is built from 15 residues. Germline V gives CDR1 LNHDA, CDR2 SQIVND (reference sequence). Original processing methods: Nucleated cell number was recorded as an estimate derived from reference gene primer amplification. TCRdb keeps only in-frame clones here, not all; method: immunoSEQ multiplex PCR. V, J and clone size are taken as reported in that table, and D and trimming were inferred from the DNA itself. The data show 250,000 to 350,000 clones, about nine tenths seen once. The receptor was isolated from a woman aged 50 to 65 who had recovered from COVID-19. This chain joins TRBV19 and TRBJ2-7; 10 bases fit TRBD2. Sequenced: peripheral blood. CDR3 sequence (DNA): TGTGCCAGTAGCCCTAGCGGGGGCTTTTCCTACGAGCAGTACTTC. The encoded protein is CASSPSGGFSYEQYF.